This T cell receptor (beta chain) was captured by sequencing in a study of shared clonotypes between healthy human individuals. Overall study: With ages of 18 to 49, the donors were two women and a few men.

The CDR3 sequence is 15 residues long. CDR1 and CDR2 from the germline V gene are SGHRS and YFSETQ. Unmatched junction bases numbered 4, after V lost 4 bases and J lost 4 bases. This clone turned up a few times. Running of the assay took place at deep level. For each subset, genomic DNA was distributed in equal portions over several immunoSEQ plates. Per the authors' pipeline: ImmunoSEQ only sent back junction sequences with no quality scores, so filtering was done differently. The method was immunoSEQ multiplex PCR; TCRdb's version includes in-frame clones alone and lacks a portion of them. Clonal size and the V and J genes are those of that table, whereas D and trimming came from the DNA. Of about 490,000 clones detected, around 80% appear once; the ten largest clones hold 9.5% to 15%.

The sequenced sample was PBMCs. V usage is TRBV5-1 and J usage is TRBJ2-1, with TRBD2 matching 11 bases. The source is a middle-aged woman in good health. Some clones in this sample may be carry-over from other donors' samples. The CDR3 DNA reads as TGCGCCAGCAGCACCTTAGCGGGAGGGTACAATGAGCAGTTCTTC. Amino acids: CASSTLAGGYNEQFF.